These 4 T cell receptor beta chains share one sample of origin, sequenced in a study of identical twins. TCRdb reanalysed the 5' RACE reads using MiXCR and keeps one entry per CDR3 protein. Among fewer than 250,000 distinct CDR3 sequences listed, approximately 9% were seen once. The sequenced sample was memory (CD45RO+) T cells sorted from blood. These receptors came from a young woman in good health.

The chain joins TRBV6-5 to TRBJ2-4, with TRBD1 as a possible D gene (6 bases). The ends were cut back, 4 bases at V and 0 bases at J, with 19 bases in the middle. In germline, CDR1 is MNHEY, CDR2 SVGAGI. This CDR3 spans 18 amino acids. CDR3 nucleotides: TGTGCCAGCAGTTCCCTCGCGACAGGAACTCTAGCCAAAAACATTCAGTACTTC. It specifies CASSSLATGTLAKNIQYF.

This clonotype was recorded at least ten times. The chain uses TRBV7-9 and TRBJ2-7; 7 bases align to TRBD2. CDR3 length: 14 residues. With V trimmed by 2 bases and J by 2 bases, 3 bases remained unmatched. Germline CDR1 reads SEHNR; CDR2 reads FQNEAQ (reference sequence). The CDR3 loop is CASSLKRGAYEQYF. The DNA for the CDR3 is TGTGCCAGCAGCTTAAAACGGGGGGCCTACGAGCAGTACTTC.

This chain uses TRBV11-3 with TRBJ2-1; D gene uncertain. This CDR3 has 16 amino acids. The V gene's germline CDR1 is SGHNT and CDR2 YENEEA. V was clipped by 5 bases and J by 0 bases, with 14 bases between them. CDR3 residues: CASSPPGYSSYNEQFF. CDR3 sequence (DNA): TGTGCCAGCAGCCCGCCGGGCTATAGCTCCTACAATGAGCAGTTCTTC.

This chain uses TRBV20-1 with TRBJ2-3, with 12 bases aligning to TRBD2. The CDR3 has 15 amino acids. Per germline, CDR1 DFQATT and CDR2 SNEGSKA (reference sequence). With 5 bases clipped from V and 3 bases from J, the junction kept 6 bases outside the gene matches. The CDR3 DNA follows: TGCAGTGCTTATCTAGCGGGAGGGCTAACAGATACGCAGTATTTT. Amino acid sequence: CSAYLAGGLTDTQYF.